This T cell receptor beta chain was recorded in a study of PD-1 blockade in classical Hodgkin lymphoma. Measured with immunoSEQ multiplex PCR; TCRdb has only the in-frame clones, and not every one. Of 10,000 or so clones listed, more than 75% were seen once; the top ten hold more than 13%. The sample's time point: newly diagnosed, previously untreated cHL patient sample. By magnetic negative selection, CD8+ T cells were isolated from the thawed PBMCs. As a comparison, the study used PBMCs from newly diagnosed, untreated classical Hodgkin lymphoma. CDR3 length: 14 amino acids. From germline, CDR1 is SGDLS and CDR2 YYNGEE. V was clipped by 4 bases and J by 1 base, with 10 bases between them.

The receptor comes from a human donor with classical Hodgkin lymphoma. The sequencing input was CD8+ T cells from blood. V gene TRBV9 combines with J gene TRBJ2-3; no clear D gene. CDR3 in amino acids: CASSPPRGTDTQYF. For the CDR3, the DNA is TGTGCCAGCAGCCCTCCCCGCGGCACAGATACGCAGTATTTT.